This T cell receptor beta chain was recorded in a study of identifying expanded T cells in peripheral blood. General study results and limits: Variance in clone template counts between two-week samples significantly increased with total template count across all healthy donors. Differentially abundant clones: approximately 1.3 between replicates, 16.4 at around 14 days, less than 20 at four.

Measured with immunoSEQ multiplex PCR; TCRdb has only the in-frame clones, and not every one. This table has roughly 100,000 clones, roughly nine tenths appearing once. Healthy donors had no documented immune events, such as infections, while sampled. Regarding this clone: What it recognizes is unknown.

The receptor's source is a person aged 18 to 70 in good health. The sample was blood.

This CDR3 is CASSYGQVSGNTIYF. CDR3 sequence (DNA): TGTGCCAGCAGTTATGGACAAGTCTCTGGAAACACCATATATTTT. V is TRBV5-6 and J is TRBJ1-3; perhaps TRBD1 as D (5 bases). The CDR3 runs to 15 residues. V shed 5 bases and J shed 0 bases, with 12 bases lying between them. The germline V gene has CDR1 SGHDT and CDR2 YYEEEE.